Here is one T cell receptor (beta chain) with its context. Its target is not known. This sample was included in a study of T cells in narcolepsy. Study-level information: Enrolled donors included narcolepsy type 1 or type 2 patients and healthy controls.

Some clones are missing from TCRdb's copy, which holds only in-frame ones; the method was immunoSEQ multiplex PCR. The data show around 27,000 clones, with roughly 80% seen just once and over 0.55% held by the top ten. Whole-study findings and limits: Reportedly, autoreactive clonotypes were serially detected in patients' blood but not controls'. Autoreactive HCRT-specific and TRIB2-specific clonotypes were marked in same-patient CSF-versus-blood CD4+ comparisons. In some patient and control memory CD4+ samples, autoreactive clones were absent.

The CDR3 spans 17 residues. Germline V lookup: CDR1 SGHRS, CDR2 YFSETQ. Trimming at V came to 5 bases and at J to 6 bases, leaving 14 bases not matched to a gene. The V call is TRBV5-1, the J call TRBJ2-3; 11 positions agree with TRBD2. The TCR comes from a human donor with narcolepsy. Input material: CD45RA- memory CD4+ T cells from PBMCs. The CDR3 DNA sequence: TGCGCCAGCAGTTCCTTAAATAGCGGGGGGGCGGTTGATACGCAGTATTTT. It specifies CASSSLNSGGAVDTQYF.